The subject of this entry is one T cell receptor beta chain. The clone's antigen remains unknown. No much larger clone exists at a distance of one base, and base qualities are not known. These data originate in a study of T cell responses to AZD1222 COVID-19 vaccine (dated by TCRdb to the early 2020s). In the study overall: AZD1222 recipients whose second dose came at about 4 weeks and those whose second dose came at about 12 weeks were combined into one group, since spike-specific TCR depth and breadth did not differ between the two schedules. TCR sequencing covered over 230 trial participants: 207 given two doses of AZD1222 and approximately 26 given two doses of MenACWY control vaccine. Trial participants were enrolled by age into subgroups of 18-55, 56-69 and 70-plus years, and roughly 150, 30 and 60 TCR-sequenced participants, respectively, were included in these subgroups. General study outcomes and caveats: The 56-69-year group was small, and its depth increase did not reach significance, likely because of low power. Conclusions about previously exposed vaccinees were limited because only six AZD1222 recipients were SARS-CoV-2 seropositive at baseline. Vaccine-associated CD4 TCRs spanned the whole spike protein, with dominant responses in regions 160-218 and 743-854. Reportedly, almost half of the unique spike-specific TCRs recognized epitopes lying outside the regions that are mutated in the B.1.351 and B.1.1.7 variants. Because no day 14 peak-response samples were available, the repertoires could be characterized only after the peak T cell response. A significant rise in spike-specific TCR breadth and depth was observed after two AZD1222 doses relative to day 0 and relative to MenACWY recipients. Most participants were white British and females outnumbered males, and the authors suggested that clonal diversity may have been underestimated.

The CDR3 spans 14 residues, from the cysteine through the phenylalanine. This entry keeps only the CDR3 DNA: 42 bases, framed from base 1. CDR1 MNHEY and CDR2 SVGAGI are derived from the germline V gene. A distance of 16 bases separates the germline ends of V and J, which lose 4 bases and 9 bases respectively. The CDR3 regions of human TCRbeta chains were analyzed by immunosequencing. The original methods were these. TCRs in the repertoires were compared against a reference library of SARS-CoV-2-specific TCRs that had been generated with the MIRA antigen-specificity platform. Breadth was defined as the fraction of unique TCRs that were SARS-CoV-2-associated, and depth was defined as the fraction of total T cells that were SARS-CoV-2-associated. Each spike-specific TCR was assigned to its reactive spike region and to a CD4 or CD8 class using the MIRA data. Log10-transformed breadth and depth values were compared by one-way ANOVA with Sidak's multiple comparisons tests. TCRdb took this table from immuneACCESS and kept in-frame rearrangements with V and J called. Such tables lack part of the clones; where checked against another copy, unresolved V genes explain under half of the gap, and the rest is unexplained. V, J and clone size are taken as reported in that table, and D and trimming were inferred from the DNA itself. The table for this sample lists 120,000 or so clones; approximately 85% of them were counted only once. The top ten clones comprise approximately 1.7% of the sample.

The label giving this sample's time point can be read as: baseline before first vaccination. Samples from vaccinated people were obtained from the UK trials COV001 and COV002, which included a single-blind randomized controlled phase 2/3 trial of AZD1222 (ChAdOx1 nCoV-19) in healthy adults. For TCRbeta chain sequencing, PBMC samples from trial participants were taken at day 0 and at day 28 after the second dose. The clonotype originates from an adult in good health. The chain couples TRBV6-5 to TRBJ1-5, with the D gene too uncertain to name. This specimen consisted of peripheral blood, obtained on day 0 of AZD1222 vaccination. This receptor has the CDR3 CASSSTGRAGPQHF. The DNA reads as follows: TGTGCCAGCAGTTCTACTGGGCGCGCGGGGCCCCAGCATTTT.